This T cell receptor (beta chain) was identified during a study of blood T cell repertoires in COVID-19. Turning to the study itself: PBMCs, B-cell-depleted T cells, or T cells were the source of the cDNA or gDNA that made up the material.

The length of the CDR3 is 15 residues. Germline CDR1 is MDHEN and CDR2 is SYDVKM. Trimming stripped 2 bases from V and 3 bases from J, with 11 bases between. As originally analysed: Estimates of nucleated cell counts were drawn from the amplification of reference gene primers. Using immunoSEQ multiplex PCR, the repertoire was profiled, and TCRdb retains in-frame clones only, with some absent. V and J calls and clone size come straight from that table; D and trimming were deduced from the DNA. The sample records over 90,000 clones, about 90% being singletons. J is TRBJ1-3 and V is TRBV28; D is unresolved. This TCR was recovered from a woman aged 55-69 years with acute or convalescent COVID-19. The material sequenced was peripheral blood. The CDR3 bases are TGTGCCAGCAGTTTAGGTGGAGGGTATGGAAACACCATATATTTT. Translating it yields CASSLGGGYGNTIYF.